This T cell receptor (beta chain) was sequenced for a study of blood T cell repertoires in COVID-19. The germline V and J ends were trimmed by 4 bases and 3 bases, with 19 bases remaining between them. Germline CDR1 is MNHEY and CDR2 is SVGEGT. CDR3 length: 16 residues. Clones were sequenced by immunoSEQ multiplex PCR, and TCRdb holds only the in-frame ones, with some missing. The data show roughly 450,000 clones, around 90% seen once. The TCR comes from a man between 18 and 29 years old who had recovered from COVID-19. The sequenced sample consisted of PBMCs or T cells enriched from blood (not recorded which). J is TRBJ2-7 and V is TRBV6-2 or TRBV6-3, with D maybe TRBD1 (6 bases). The chain's CDR3 is CASSSTGSGVDYEQYF. The CDR3 DNA reads TGTGCCAGCAGTTCCACAGGGAGTGGAGTGGACTACGAGCAGTACTTC.